This is a list of T cell receptor beta chains from one sample in a study of T-cell memory formation after mild COVID-19. TCRdb re-derived calls from the 5' RACE reads in MiXCR, one entry per CDR3 protein. The sample holds around 370,000 distinct CDR3 sequences, around 21% seen once. The specimen was PBMCs or a T cell subset sorted from them (not recorded which). Receptors originate from an adult woman who had mild COVID-19 (a few samples of this study predate the infection). Cell type and time point are not known. The CDR3 runs from the conserved cysteine through the conserved F or W. A D gene is named only where the DNA matches it firmly. Where a row states a size, it is once, few, many or the class of an expanded clone; other rows omit it.

-	TRBV12-3/TRBV12-4	-	TRBJ1-5	CASSLGARQPQHF	TGTGCCAGCAGTTTAGGGGCGCGTCAGCCCCAGCATTTT
-	TRBV7-7	few	TRBJ2-2	CASSLEGSGELFF	TGTGCCAGCAGCTTAGAAGGAAGCGGGGAGCTGTTTTTT
-	TRBV21-1	-	TRBJ2-7	CASSNKKGTSAYEQYF	TGTGCCAGCAGCAATAAAAAGGGGACTAGCGCCTACGAGCAGTACTTC
-	TRBV9	-	TRBJ1-1	CASSVDDRWDTEAFF	TGTGCCAGCAGCGTAGACGACAGGTGGGACACTGAAGCTTTCTTT
-	TRBV5-1	few	TRBJ2-7	CASSLEGPVYEQYF	TGCGCCAGCAGCTTGGAGGGACCGGTCTACGAGCAGTACTTC
-	TRBV11-2	-	TRBJ1-6	CASSFWANPSYEPLHF	TGTGCCAGCAGCTTTTGGGCTAACCCTTCCTACGAGCCCCTCCACTTT
TRBD1	TRBV5-1	-	TRBJ1-6	CASSTHRDRPGSPLHF	TGCGCCAGCAGCACCCACCGGGACAGGCCGGGGTCACCCCTCCACTTT
-	TRBV2	-	TRBJ2-7	CASSEFRGSSYEQYF	TGTGCCAGCAGTGAATTTCGGGGCAGCTCCTACGAGCAGTACTTC
-	TRBV5-1	-	TRBJ1-2	CASSSGGTLRGYTF	TGCGCCAGCAGCTCCGGCGGGACACTTAGAGGCTACACCTTC
-	TRBV24-1	-	TRBJ1-1	CATSGTGNTEAFF	TGTGCCACCAGTGGCACAGGGAACACTGAAGCTTTCTTT
-	TRBV7-8	few	TRBJ1-2	CASSLGGPNGYTF	TGTGCCAGCAGCTTGGGGGGGCCTAATGGCTACACCTTC
TRBD1	TRBV7-4	-	TRBJ1-1	CASSSRDATRGTEAFF	TGTGCCAGCAGCTCCAGGGACGCAACCAGGGGGACTGAAGCTTTCTTT
TRBD2	TRBV3-1	-	TRBJ2-7	CASSQLAGKDEQYF	TGTGCCAGCAGCCAACTAGCGGGGAAAGACGAGCAGTACTTC
-	TRBV5-1	many	TRBJ2-3	CASSLGFADTQYF	TGCGCCAGCAGCTTGGGATTTGCAGATACGCAGTATTTT